This T cell receptor (beta chain) comes out of a study of blood T cells in healthy people across ages. This clonotype has only a few counts. PBMCs were isolated at a quantity of at least 6.5 million per sample. V lost 0 bases and J lost 0; bases outside the gene matches: 11. From germline, CDR1 is DFQATT and CDR2 SNEGSKA (reference sequence). The CDR3 runs to 19 residues. The second PCR ran roughly 6 to 11 cycles with a sample-barcoded 5' primer and J-beta primers. TCRdb reprocessed the 5' RACE reads via MiXCR and lists one record per CDR3 protein. Of some 800,000 distinct CDR3 sequences listed, more than 20% were seen once; the top ten hold approximately 4%. Separately, the same data were catalogued under a study of T cells of mothers and their children. Per that paper: Maternal samples each gave over 8 million TCR beta CDR3 reads, and child samples roughly 3.3 million each.

The chain employs TRBV20-1 and TRBJ2-3, with TRBD2 matching over 11 bases. The origin of this receptor is a boy aged 5 to 17 in good health. Sequenced material: blood. CDR3 amino acids: CSARDSGLAGGFSTDTQYF. The CDR3 DNA follows: TGCAGTGCTAGAGACTCAGGTCTAGCGGGGGGTTTTAGCACAGATACGCAGTATTTT.